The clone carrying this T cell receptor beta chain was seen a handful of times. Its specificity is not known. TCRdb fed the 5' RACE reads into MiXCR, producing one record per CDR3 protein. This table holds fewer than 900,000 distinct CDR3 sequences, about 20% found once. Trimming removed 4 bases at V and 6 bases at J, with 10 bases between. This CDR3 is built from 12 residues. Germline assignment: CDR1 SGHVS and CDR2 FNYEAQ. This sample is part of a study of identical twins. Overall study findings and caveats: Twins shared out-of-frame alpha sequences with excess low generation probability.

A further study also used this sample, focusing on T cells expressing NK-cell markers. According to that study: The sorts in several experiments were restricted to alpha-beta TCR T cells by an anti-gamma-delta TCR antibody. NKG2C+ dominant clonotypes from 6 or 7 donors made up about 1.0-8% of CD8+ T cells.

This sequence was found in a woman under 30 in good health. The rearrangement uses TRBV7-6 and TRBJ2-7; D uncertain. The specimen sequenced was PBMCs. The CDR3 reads CASSSGYGEQYF. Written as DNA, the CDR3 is TGTGCCAGCAGCTCAGGATATGGCGAGCAGTACTTC.